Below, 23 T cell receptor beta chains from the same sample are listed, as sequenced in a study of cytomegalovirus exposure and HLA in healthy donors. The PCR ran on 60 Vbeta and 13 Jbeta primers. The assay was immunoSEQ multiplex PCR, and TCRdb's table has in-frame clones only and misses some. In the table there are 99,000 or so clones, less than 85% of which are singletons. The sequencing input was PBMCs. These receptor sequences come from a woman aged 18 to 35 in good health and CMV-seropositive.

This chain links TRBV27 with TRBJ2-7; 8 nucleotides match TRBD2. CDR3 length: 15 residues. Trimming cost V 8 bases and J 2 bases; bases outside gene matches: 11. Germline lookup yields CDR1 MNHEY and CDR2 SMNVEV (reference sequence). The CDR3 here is CASRSGGTGTYEQYF. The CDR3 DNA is TGTGCCAGCCGTTCGGGGGGGACTGGGACCTACGAGCAGTACTTC.

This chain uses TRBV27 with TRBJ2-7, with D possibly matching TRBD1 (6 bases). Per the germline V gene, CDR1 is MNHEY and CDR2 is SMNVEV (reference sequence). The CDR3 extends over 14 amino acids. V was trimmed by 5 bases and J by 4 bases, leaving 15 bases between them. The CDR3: CASSLTGLGYEQYF. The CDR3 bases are TGTGCCAGCAGTCTTACAGGGCTGGGGTACGAGCAGTACTTC.

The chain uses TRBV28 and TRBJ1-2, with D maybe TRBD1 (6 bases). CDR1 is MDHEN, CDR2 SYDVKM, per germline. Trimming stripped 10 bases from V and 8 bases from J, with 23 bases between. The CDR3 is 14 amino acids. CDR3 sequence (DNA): TGTGCCATCGACTCCTCGGGGGGCCCTCGGGGCTACACCTTC. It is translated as CAIDSSGGPRGYTF.

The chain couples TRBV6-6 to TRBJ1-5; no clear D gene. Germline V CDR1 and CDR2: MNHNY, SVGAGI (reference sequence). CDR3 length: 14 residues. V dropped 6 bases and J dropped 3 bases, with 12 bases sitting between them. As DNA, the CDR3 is TGTGCCAGCAGCCGCGAGGCAGACAATCAGCCCCAGCATTTT. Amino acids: CASSREADNQPQHF.

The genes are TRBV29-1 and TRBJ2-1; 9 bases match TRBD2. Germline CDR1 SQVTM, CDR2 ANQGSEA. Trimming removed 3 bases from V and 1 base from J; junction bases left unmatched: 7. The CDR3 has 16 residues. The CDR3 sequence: CSVEGWAGGSYNEQFF. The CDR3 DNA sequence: TGCAGCGTTGAGGGCTGGGCGGGAGGGTCCTACAATGAGCAGTTCTTC.

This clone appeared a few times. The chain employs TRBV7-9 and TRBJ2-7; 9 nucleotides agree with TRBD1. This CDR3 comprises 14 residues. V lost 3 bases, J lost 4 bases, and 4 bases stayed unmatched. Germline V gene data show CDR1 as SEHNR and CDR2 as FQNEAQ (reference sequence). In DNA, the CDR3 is TGTGCCAGCAGCTTCCGGGACAGGGAATACGAGCAGTACTTC. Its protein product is CASSFRDREYEQYF.

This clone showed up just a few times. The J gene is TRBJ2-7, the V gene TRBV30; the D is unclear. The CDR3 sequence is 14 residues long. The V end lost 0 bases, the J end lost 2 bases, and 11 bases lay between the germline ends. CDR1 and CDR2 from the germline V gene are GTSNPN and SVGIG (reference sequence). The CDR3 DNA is TGTGCCTGGAGTGTCGGTAGCAGCACCTACGAGCAGTACTTC. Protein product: CAWSVGSSTYEQYF.

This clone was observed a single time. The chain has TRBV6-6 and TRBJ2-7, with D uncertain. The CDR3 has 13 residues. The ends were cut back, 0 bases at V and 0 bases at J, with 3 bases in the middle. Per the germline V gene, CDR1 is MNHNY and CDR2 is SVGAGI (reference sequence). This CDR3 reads CASSYSASYEQYF. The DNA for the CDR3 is TGTGCCAGCAGTTACTCAGCCTCCTACGAGCAGTACTTC.

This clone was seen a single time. In nucleotides, the CDR3 is TGTGCCAGCAGTCTTCTCGGGACAGGGGGTGAGACCCAGTACTTC. This codes for CASSLLGTGGETQYF. This chain uses TRBV27 with TRBJ2-5; 11 bases line up with TRBD1. CDR3 length: 15 residues. Germline assignment: CDR1 MNHEY and CDR2 SMNVEV (reference sequence). V trimming: 5 bases; J trimming: 5 bases; junction bases outside the gene matches: 7.

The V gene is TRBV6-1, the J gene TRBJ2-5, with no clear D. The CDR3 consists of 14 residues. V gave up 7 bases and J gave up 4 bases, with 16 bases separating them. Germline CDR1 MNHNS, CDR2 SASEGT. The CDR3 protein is CASKLIEYRETQYF. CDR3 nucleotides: TGTGCCAGCAAACTTATAGAATACAGAGAGACCCAGTACTTC.

CDR3 region: CASRQLQGNNQPQHF. In DNA, the CDR3 is TGTGCCAGCAGGCAGCTCCAGGGTAACAATCAGCCCCAGCATTTT. The rearrangement uses TRBV6-1 and TRBJ1-5; D possibly corresponds to TRBD1 (5 bases). V lost 6 bases and J 3 bases, leaving 15 bases between the germline ends. The CDR3 is 15 amino acids. Germline V gene sequence: CDR1 MNHNS, CDR2 SASEGT.

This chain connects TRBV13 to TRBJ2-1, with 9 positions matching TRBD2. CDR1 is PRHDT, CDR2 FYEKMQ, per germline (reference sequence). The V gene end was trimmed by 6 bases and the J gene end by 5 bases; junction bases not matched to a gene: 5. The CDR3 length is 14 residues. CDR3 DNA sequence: TGTGCCAGCAGGCGAGCGGGAGGAAACAATGAGCAGTTCTTC. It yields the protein CASRRAGGNNEQFF.

The chain's CDR3 is CASTSGQEETQYF. CDR3 nucleotide sequence: TGTGCCAGCACCAGTGGACAGGAAGAGACCCAGTACTTC. The chain combines TRBV28 with TRBJ2-5, with TRBD1 matching over 7 bases. Per the germline V gene, CDR1 is MDHEN and CDR2 is SYDVKM. The junction had 5 bases not matched to a gene; V was cut back by 7 bases and J by 3 bases. CDR3 length equals 13 residues.

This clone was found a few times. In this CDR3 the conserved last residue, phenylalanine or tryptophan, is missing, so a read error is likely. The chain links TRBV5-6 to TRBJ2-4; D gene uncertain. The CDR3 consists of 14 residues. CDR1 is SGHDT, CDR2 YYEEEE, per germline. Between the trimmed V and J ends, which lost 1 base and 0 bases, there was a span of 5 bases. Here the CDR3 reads CASSLQVAKNIQYV. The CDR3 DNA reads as TGTGCCAGCAGCTTGCAAGTAGCCAAAAACATTCAGTACGTC.

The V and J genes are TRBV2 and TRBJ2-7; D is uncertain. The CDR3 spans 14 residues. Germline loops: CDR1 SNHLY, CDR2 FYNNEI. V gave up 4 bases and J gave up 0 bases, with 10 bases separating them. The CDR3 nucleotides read TGTGCCAGCAGTGCCGCGTGGGCCTCCTACGAGCAGTACTTC. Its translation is CASSAAWASYEQYF. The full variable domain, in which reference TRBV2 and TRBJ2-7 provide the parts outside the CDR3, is EPEVTQTPSHQVTQMGQEVILRCVPISNHLYFYWYRQILGQKVEFLVSFYNNEISEKSEIFDDQFSVERPDGSNFTLKIRSTKLEDSAMYFCASSAAWASYEQYFGPGTRLTVT.

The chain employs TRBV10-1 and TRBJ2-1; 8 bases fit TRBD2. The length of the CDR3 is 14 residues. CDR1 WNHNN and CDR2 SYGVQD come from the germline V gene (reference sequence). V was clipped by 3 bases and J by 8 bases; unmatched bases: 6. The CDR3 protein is CASSEGTSGHEQFF. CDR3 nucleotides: TGCGCCAGCAGTGAAGGCACTAGCGGTCATGAGCAGTTCTTC.

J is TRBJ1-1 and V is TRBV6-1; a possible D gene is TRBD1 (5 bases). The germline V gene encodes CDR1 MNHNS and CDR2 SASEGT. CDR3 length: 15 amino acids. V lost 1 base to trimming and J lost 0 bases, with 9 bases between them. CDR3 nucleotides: TGTGCCAGCAGTGAAGGGCCAGGGATGAACACTGAAGCTTTCTTT. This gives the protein CASSEGPGMNTEAFF.

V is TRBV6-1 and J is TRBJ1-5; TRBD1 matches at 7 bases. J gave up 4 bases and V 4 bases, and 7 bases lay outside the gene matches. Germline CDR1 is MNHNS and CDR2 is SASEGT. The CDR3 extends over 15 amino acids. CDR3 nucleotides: TGTGCCAGCAGTGGGGGACAGTTGCTAAATCAGCCCCAGCATTTT. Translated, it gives CASSGGQLLNQPQHF.

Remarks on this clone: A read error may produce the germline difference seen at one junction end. The CDR3 loop is CASSLGLAGYEQYF. The CDR3 nucleotides are TGTGCCAGCAGCCTAGGACTAGCGGGTTACGAGCAGTACTTC. V is TRBV13 and J is TRBJ2-7; 11 bases fit TRBD2. The CDR3 loop spans 14 amino acids. In germline, CDR1 is PRHDT, CDR2 FYEKMQ (reference sequence).

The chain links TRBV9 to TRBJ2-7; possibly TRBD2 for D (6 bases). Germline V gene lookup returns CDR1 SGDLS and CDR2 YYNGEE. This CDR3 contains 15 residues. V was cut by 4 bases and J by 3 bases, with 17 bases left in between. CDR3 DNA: TGTGCCAGCAGCCCCGGGGGAGCAGGCGTCTACGAGCAGTACTTC. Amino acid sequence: CASSPGGAGVYEQYF.

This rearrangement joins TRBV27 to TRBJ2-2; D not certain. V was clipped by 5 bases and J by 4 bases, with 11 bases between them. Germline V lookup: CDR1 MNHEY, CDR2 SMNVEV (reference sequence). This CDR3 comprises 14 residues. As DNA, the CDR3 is TGTGCCAGCAGTGTGAAGTATAGCACCGGGGAGCTGTTTTTT. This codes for CASSVKYSTGELFF.

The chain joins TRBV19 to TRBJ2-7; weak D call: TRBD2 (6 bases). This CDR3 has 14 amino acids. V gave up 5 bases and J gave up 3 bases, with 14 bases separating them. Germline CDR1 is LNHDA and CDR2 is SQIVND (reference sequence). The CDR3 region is CASSPGTGFYEQYF. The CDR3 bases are TGTGCCAGTAGTCCTGGGACTGGTTTCTACGAGCAGTACTTC. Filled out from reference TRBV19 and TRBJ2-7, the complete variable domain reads DGGITQSPKYLFRKEGQNVTLSCEQNLNHDAMYWYRQDPGQGLRLIYYSQIVNDFQKGDIAEGYSVSREKKESFPLTVTSAQKNPTAFYLCASSPGTGFYEQYFGPGTRLTVT.

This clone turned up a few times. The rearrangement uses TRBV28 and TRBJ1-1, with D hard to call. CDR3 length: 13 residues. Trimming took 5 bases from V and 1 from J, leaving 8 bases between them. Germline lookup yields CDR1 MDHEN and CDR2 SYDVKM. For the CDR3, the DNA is TGTGCCAGCAGTATAGGAGAGAACACTGAAGCTTTCTTT. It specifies CASSIGENTEAFF.